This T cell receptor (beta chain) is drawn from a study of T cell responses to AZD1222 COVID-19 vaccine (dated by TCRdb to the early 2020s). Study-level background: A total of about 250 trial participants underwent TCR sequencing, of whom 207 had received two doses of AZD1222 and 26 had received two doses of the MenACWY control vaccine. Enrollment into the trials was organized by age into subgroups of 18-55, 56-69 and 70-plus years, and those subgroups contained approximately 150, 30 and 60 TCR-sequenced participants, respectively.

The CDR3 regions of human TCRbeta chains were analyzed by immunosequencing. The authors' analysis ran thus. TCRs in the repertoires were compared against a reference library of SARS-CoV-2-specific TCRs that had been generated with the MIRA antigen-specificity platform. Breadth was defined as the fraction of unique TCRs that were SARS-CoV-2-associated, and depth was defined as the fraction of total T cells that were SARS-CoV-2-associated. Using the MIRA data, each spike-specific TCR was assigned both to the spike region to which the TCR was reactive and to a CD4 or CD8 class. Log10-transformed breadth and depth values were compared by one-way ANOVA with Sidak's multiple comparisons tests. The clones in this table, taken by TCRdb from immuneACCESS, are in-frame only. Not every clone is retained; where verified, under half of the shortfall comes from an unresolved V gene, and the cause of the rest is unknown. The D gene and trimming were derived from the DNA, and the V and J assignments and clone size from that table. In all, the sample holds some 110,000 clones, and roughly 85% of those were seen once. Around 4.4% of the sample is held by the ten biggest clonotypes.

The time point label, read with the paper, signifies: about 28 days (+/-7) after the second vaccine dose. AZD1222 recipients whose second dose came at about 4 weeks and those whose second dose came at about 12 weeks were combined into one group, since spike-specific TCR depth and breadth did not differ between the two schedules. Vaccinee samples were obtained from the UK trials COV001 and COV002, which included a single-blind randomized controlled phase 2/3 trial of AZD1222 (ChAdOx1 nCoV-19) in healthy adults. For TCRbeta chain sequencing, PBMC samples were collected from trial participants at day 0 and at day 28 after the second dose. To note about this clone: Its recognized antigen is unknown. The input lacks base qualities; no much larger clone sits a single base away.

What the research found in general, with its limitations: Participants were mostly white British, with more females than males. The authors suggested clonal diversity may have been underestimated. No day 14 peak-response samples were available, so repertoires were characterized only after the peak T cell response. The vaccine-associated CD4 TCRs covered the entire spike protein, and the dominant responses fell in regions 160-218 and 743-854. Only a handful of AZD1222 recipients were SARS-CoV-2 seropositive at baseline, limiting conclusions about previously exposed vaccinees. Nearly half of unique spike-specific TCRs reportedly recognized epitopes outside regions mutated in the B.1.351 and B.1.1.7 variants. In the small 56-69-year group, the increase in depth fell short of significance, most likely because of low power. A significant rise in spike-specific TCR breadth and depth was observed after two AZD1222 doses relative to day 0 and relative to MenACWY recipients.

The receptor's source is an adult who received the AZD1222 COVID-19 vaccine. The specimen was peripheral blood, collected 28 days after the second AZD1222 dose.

The sequenced DNA is TGTGCCAGCAGCCCAGGGCGGGTAAAATCCGGGGAGCTGTTTTTT. The encoded protein is CASSPGRVKSGELFF. This sequence uses TRBV7-9 and TRBJ2-2; the D region may be TRBD1 or TRBD2, each matching 5 bases equally. V lost 5 bases and J lost 6 bases; the stretch between them is 16 bases long. CDR1 is given as SEHNR and CDR2 as FQNEAQ, both from the germline V gene (reference sequence). The CDR3 starts with the cysteine, ends with the phenylalanine, and has 15 residues. The read is trimmed to its CDR3 DNA, 45 bases read in frame from base 1.